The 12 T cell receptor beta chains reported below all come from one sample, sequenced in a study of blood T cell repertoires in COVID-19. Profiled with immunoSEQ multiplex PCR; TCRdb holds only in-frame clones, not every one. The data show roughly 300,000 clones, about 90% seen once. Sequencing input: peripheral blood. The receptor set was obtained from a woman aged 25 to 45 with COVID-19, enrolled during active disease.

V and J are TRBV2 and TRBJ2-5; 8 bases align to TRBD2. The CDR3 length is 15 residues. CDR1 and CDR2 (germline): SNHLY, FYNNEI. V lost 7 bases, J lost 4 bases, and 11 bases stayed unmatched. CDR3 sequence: CASTRTGGPIETQYF. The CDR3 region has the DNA TGTGCCAGCACTAGGACGGGGGGGCCGATAGAGACCCAGTACTTC.

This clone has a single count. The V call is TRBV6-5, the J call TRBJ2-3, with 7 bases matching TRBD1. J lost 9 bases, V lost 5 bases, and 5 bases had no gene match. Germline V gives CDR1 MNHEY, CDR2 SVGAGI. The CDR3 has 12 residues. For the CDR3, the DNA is TGTGCCAGCAGTCCAGACAGGGACACGCAGTATTTT. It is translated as CASSPDRDTQYF.

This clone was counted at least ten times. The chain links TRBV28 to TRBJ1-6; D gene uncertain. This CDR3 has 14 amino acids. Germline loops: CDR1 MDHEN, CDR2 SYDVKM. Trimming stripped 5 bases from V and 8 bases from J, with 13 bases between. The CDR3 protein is CASSKPGIDSPLHF. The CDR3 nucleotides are TGTGCCAGCAGTAAACCAGGCATTGATTCACCCCTCCACTTT. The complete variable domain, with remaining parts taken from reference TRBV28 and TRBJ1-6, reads DVKVTQSSRYLVKRTGEKVFLECVQDMDHENMFWYRQDPGLGLRLIYFSYDVKMKEKGDIPEGYSVSREKKERFSLILESASTNQTSMYLCASSKPGIDSPLHFGNGTRLTVT.

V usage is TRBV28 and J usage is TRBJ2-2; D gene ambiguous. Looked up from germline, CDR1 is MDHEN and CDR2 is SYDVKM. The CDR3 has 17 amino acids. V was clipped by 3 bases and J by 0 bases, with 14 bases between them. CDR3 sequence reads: CASSFHTTSANTGELFF. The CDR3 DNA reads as TGTGCCAGCAGTTTCCACACTACCTCCGCGAACACCGGGGAGCTGTTTTTT.

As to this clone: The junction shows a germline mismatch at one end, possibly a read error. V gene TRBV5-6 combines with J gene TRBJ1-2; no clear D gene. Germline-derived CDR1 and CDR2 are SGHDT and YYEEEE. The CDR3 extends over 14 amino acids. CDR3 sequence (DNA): TGTGCCAGCAGCTTTTTAGGGTTTGACTATGGCTACGCCTTC. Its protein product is CASSFLGFDYGYAF.

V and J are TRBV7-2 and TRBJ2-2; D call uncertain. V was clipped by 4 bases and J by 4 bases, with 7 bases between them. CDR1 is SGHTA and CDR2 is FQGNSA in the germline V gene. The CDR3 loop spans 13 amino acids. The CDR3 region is CASSSSSTGELFF. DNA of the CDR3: TGTGCCAGCAGCTCCTCGTCCACCGGGGAGCTGTTTTTT.

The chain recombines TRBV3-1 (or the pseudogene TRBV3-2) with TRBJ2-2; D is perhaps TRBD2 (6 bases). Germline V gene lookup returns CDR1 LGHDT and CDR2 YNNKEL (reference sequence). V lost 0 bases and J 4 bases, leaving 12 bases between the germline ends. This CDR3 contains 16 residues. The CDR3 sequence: CASSQEGGDRTGELFF. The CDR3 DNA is TGTGCCAGCAGCCAAGAGGGGGGAGACCGCACCGGGGAGCTGTTTTTT.

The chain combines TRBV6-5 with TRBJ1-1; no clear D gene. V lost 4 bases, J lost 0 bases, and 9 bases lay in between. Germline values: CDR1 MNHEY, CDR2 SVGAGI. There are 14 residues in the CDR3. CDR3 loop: CASSSGGMNTEAFF. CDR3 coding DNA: TGTGCCAGCAGTTCTGGCGGCATGAACACTGAAGCTTTCTTT.

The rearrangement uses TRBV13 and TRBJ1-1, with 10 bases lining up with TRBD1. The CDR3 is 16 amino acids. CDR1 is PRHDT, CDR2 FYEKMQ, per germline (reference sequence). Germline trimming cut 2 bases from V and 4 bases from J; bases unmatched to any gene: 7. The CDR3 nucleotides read TGTGCCAGCAGCTTAAAGGGACAGGGGTTGGTCACTGAAGCTTTCTTT. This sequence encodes CASSLKGQGLVTEAFF.

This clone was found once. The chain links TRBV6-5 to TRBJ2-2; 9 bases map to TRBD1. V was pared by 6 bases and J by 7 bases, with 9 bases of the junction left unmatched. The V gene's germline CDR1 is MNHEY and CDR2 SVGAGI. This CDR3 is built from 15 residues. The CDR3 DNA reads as TGTGCCAGCAGACCCGGGACAGGGATTTTCGGGGAGCTGTTTTTT. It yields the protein CASRPGTGIFGELFF.

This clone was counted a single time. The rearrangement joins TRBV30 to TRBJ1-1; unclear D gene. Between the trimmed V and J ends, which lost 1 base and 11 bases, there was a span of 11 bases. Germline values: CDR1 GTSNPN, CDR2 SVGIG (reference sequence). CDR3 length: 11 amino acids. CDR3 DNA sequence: TGTGCCTGGAGTGCACAGAGTTTGGCTTTCTTT. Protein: CAWSAQSLAFF.

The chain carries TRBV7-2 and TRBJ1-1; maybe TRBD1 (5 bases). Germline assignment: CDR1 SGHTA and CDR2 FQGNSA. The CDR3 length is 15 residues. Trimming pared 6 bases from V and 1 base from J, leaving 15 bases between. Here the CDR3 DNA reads TGTGCCAGCAGAATTAGGGGTCAGGGGAACACTGAAGCTTTCTTT. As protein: CASRIRGQGNTEAFF.